The 18 T cell receptor beta chains below all came from one sample that was sequenced in a study of blood T cell repertoires in COVID-19. The method was immunoSEQ multiplex PCR; TCRdb's version includes in-frame clones alone and lacks a portion of them. The sample has about 400,000 clones, more than 70% seen once; the top ten hold approximately 1.2%. The material sequenced was peripheral blood. These receptors were collected from a man between 35 and 55 years old with acute or convalescent COVID-19.

The rearrangement uses TRBV2 and TRBJ1-2; D unclear. The CDR3 is 11 amino acids. The germline gives CDR1 SNHLY, CDR2 FYNNEI. Trimming removed 1 base at V and 8 bases at J, with 5 bases between. The CDR3 DNA follows: TGTGCCAGCAGTGAAGGGGCCGGCTACACCTTC. Residues: CASSEGAGYTF.

The V gene is TRBV27, the J gene TRBJ1-2; no clear D gene. Germline V gene data show CDR1 as MNHEY and CDR2 as SMNVEV (reference sequence). The V end lost 3 bases, the J end lost 1 base, and 9 bases lay between the germline ends. The CDR3 totals 14 residues. The CDR3 coding sequence is TGTGCCAGCAGTTTCAACGGGTTTAACTATGGCTACACCTTC. This codes for CASSFNGFNYGYTF.

V is TRBV4-1 and J is TRBJ2-3, with D tentatively TRBD2 (6 bases). V lost 2 bases and J 0 bases, leaving 18 bases between the germline ends. This CDR3 has 18 residues. CDR1 and CDR2 (germline): MGHRA, YSYEKL. CDR3 nucleotides: TGCGCCAGCAGCCAACGGCACTCGGCGGGACCTAGCACAGATACGCAGTATTTT. Protein: CASSQRHSAGPSTDTQYF.

This chain joins TRBV7-9 and TRBJ2-1, with a tentative D call TRBD1 (6 bases). Germline V lookup: CDR1 SEHNR, CDR2 FQNEAQ (reference sequence). Trimming took 5 bases from V and 2 from J, leaving 13 bases between them. The CDR3 has 15 amino acids. Here the CDR3 reads CASSPTGQTYNEQFF. CDR3 sequence (DNA): TGTGCCAGCAGCCCGACAGGCCAAACCTACAATGAGCAGTTCTTC. Together with reference TRBV7-9 and TRBJ2-1, the CDR3 gives the full variable domain: DTGVSQNPRHKITKRGQNVTFRCDPISEHNRLYWYRQTLGQGPEFLTYFQNEAQLEKSRLLSDRFSAERPKGSFSTLEIQRTEQGDSAMYLCASSPTGQTYNEQFFGPGTRLTVL.

The DNA of the CDR3 is TGCGCCAGCTCGGCAGGGGGATTGTACGAGCAGTACTTC. This codes for CASSAGGLYEQYF. The rearrangement uses TRBV10-2 and TRBJ2-7; TRBD1 matches at 7 bases. Trimming at V came to 8 bases and at J to 4 bases, leaving 8 bases not matched to a gene. From germline, CDR1 is WSHSY and CDR2 SAAADI. This CDR3 contains 13 residues.

This clone has a single count. The V call is TRBV7-9, the J call TRBJ2-5, with D maybe TRBD1 (5 bases). The CDR3 is 18 amino acids. Germline loops: CDR1 SEHNR, CDR2 FQNEAQ (reference sequence). The germline V and J ends were trimmed by 5 bases and 6 bases, with 28 bases remaining between them. CDR3 protein: CASSRNPDSRYDWQTQYF. The CDR3 bases are TGTGCCAGCAGCCGAAACCCCGACAGCCGGTACGATTGGCAGACCCAGTACTTC.

The rearrangement links TRBV28 to TRBJ2-4, with D tentatively TRBD2 (5 bases). CDR3 length: 16 residues. Germline V CDR1 and CDR2: MDHEN, SYDVKM. V lost 5 bases and J lost 2, with 16 bases in between. This CDR3 is CASSDIRGFTKNIQYF. The CDR3 DNA is TGTGCCAGCAGTGACATACGAGGGTTTACCAAAAACATTCAGTACTTC.

The chain links TRBV18 to TRBJ2-5; the D is unclear. The germline V and J ends were trimmed by 6 bases and 5 bases, with 10 bases remaining between them. Per the germline V gene, CDR1 is KGHSH and CDR2 is LQKENI. This CDR3 region has 12 residues. The CDR3 DNA follows: TGTGCCAGCTCTTTCCAGGTGGAGACCCAGTACTTC. Its translation is CASSFQVETQYF.

The rearrangement links TRBV4-1 to TRBJ1-6; TRBD1 aligns across 8 bases. The CDR3 has 16 residues. Germline assignment: CDR1 MGHRA and CDR2 YSYEKL. J was trimmed by 7 bases and V by 2 bases; bases with no gene match: 7. This CDR3 is CASSQPRTGFNSPLHF. The CDR3 region has the DNA TGCGCCAGCAGCCAACCCCGGACAGGGTTCAATTCACCCCTCCACTTT.

V and J are TRBV9 and TRBJ2-3; possible D gene TRBD1, 5 bases. CDR1 is SGDLS and CDR2 is YYNGEE in the germline V gene. The CDR3 has 15 residues. The germline V and J ends were trimmed by 0 bases and 2 bases, with 10 bases remaining between them. The CDR3 protein is CASSVGIGVTDTQYF. CDR3 coding DNA: TGTGCCAGCAGCGTAGGAATAGGGGTCACAGATACGCAGTATTTT.

The rearrangement joins TRBV6-6 to TRBJ1-3; D perhaps matches TRBD1 (5 bases). CDR3 size: 16 residues. Trimming stripped 2 bases from V and 3 bases from J, with 14 bases between. Germline V gene lookup returns CDR1 MNHNY and CDR2 SVGAGI (reference sequence). CDR3 coding DNA: TGTGCCAGCAGTTACAGGGTGCAGGGTAGTGGAAACACCATATATTTT. It encodes CASSYRVQGSGNTIYF.

V is TRBV5-4 and J is TRBJ1-3, with 8 nucleotides matching TRBD1. Trimming at V came to 4 bases and at J to 4 bases, leaving 4 bases not matched to a gene. There are 14 residues in the CDR3. Germline lookup yields CDR1 SGHNT and CDR2 YYREEE (reference sequence). CDR3 coding DNA: TGTGCCAGCAGCGCCAGGGGGCTGGGAAACACCATATATTTT. Translating it yields CASSARGLGNTIYF.

This clone was seen once. The V gene is TRBV28, the J gene TRBJ1-2; 7 bases line up with TRBD1. V lost 3 bases, J lost 6 bases, and 10 bases stayed unmatched. The CDR3 has 15 residues. CDR1 MDHEN and CDR2 SYDVKM come from the germline V gene. In DNA form, the CDR3 reads TGTGCCAGCAGTTTTCTGGGCAGGGGGGCGAATGGCTACACCTTC. It translates to CASSFLGRGANGYTF.

The J gene is TRBJ2-1, the V gene TRBV6-1, with 10 bases aligning to TRBD2. The CDR3 totals 15 residues. The germline CDR1 and CDR2 sequences are MNHNS and SASEGT. With 1 base clipped from V and 7 bases from J, the junction kept 4 bases outside the gene matches. In DNA form, the CDR3 reads TGTGCCAGCAGTGAAGAAGCGGGAGGGTCAAATGAGCAGTTCTTC. Translating it yields CASSEEAGGSNEQFF.

The chain links TRBV6-2 or TRBV6-3 to TRBJ1-2; D uncertain. CDR3 size: 13 residues. V shed 5 bases and J shed 2 bases, with 9 bases lying between them. Germline loops: CDR1 MNHEY, CDR2 SVGEGT. CDR3 region: CASSEGRNYGYTF. CDR3 DNA: TGTGCCAGCAGTGAGGGAAGGAACTATGGCTACACCTTC.

The genes are TRBV2 and TRBJ1-1, with TRBD1 as a possible D gene (5 bases). Germline V lookup: CDR1 SNHLY, CDR2 FYNNEI. V lost 5 bases to trimming and J lost 1 base, with 14 bases between them. CDR3 size: 15 residues. Written as DNA, the CDR3 is TGTGCCAGCAGTCCCGCGACAGCCCAGAACACTGAAGCTTTCTTT. Its translation: CASSPATAQNTEAFF.

V is TRBV25-1 and J is TRBJ2-1, with TRBD2 as a possible D gene (6 bases). Trimming stripped 3 bases from V and 9 bases from J, with 15 bases between. This CDR3 comprises 14 residues. Germline lookup yields CDR1 MGHDK and CDR2 SYGVNS. The DNA for the CDR3 is TGTGCCAGCAGTGACCTAGCGACGCACGGTGAGCAGTTCTTC. This encodes CASSDLATHGEQFF.

Turning to this clone: Other DNA sequences of this sample code for an identical CDR3. The rearrangement joins TRBV9 to TRBJ2-1; 12 bases match TRBD2. Looked up from germline, CDR1 is SGDLS and CDR2 is YYNGEE. J lost 4 bases, V lost 3 bases, and 2 bases had no gene match. The CDR3 is 15 residues long. In DNA, the CDR3 is TGTGCCAGCAGCGCTGGACTAGCGGGGTACAATGAGCAGTTCTTC. Its protein is CASSAGLAGYNEQFF.